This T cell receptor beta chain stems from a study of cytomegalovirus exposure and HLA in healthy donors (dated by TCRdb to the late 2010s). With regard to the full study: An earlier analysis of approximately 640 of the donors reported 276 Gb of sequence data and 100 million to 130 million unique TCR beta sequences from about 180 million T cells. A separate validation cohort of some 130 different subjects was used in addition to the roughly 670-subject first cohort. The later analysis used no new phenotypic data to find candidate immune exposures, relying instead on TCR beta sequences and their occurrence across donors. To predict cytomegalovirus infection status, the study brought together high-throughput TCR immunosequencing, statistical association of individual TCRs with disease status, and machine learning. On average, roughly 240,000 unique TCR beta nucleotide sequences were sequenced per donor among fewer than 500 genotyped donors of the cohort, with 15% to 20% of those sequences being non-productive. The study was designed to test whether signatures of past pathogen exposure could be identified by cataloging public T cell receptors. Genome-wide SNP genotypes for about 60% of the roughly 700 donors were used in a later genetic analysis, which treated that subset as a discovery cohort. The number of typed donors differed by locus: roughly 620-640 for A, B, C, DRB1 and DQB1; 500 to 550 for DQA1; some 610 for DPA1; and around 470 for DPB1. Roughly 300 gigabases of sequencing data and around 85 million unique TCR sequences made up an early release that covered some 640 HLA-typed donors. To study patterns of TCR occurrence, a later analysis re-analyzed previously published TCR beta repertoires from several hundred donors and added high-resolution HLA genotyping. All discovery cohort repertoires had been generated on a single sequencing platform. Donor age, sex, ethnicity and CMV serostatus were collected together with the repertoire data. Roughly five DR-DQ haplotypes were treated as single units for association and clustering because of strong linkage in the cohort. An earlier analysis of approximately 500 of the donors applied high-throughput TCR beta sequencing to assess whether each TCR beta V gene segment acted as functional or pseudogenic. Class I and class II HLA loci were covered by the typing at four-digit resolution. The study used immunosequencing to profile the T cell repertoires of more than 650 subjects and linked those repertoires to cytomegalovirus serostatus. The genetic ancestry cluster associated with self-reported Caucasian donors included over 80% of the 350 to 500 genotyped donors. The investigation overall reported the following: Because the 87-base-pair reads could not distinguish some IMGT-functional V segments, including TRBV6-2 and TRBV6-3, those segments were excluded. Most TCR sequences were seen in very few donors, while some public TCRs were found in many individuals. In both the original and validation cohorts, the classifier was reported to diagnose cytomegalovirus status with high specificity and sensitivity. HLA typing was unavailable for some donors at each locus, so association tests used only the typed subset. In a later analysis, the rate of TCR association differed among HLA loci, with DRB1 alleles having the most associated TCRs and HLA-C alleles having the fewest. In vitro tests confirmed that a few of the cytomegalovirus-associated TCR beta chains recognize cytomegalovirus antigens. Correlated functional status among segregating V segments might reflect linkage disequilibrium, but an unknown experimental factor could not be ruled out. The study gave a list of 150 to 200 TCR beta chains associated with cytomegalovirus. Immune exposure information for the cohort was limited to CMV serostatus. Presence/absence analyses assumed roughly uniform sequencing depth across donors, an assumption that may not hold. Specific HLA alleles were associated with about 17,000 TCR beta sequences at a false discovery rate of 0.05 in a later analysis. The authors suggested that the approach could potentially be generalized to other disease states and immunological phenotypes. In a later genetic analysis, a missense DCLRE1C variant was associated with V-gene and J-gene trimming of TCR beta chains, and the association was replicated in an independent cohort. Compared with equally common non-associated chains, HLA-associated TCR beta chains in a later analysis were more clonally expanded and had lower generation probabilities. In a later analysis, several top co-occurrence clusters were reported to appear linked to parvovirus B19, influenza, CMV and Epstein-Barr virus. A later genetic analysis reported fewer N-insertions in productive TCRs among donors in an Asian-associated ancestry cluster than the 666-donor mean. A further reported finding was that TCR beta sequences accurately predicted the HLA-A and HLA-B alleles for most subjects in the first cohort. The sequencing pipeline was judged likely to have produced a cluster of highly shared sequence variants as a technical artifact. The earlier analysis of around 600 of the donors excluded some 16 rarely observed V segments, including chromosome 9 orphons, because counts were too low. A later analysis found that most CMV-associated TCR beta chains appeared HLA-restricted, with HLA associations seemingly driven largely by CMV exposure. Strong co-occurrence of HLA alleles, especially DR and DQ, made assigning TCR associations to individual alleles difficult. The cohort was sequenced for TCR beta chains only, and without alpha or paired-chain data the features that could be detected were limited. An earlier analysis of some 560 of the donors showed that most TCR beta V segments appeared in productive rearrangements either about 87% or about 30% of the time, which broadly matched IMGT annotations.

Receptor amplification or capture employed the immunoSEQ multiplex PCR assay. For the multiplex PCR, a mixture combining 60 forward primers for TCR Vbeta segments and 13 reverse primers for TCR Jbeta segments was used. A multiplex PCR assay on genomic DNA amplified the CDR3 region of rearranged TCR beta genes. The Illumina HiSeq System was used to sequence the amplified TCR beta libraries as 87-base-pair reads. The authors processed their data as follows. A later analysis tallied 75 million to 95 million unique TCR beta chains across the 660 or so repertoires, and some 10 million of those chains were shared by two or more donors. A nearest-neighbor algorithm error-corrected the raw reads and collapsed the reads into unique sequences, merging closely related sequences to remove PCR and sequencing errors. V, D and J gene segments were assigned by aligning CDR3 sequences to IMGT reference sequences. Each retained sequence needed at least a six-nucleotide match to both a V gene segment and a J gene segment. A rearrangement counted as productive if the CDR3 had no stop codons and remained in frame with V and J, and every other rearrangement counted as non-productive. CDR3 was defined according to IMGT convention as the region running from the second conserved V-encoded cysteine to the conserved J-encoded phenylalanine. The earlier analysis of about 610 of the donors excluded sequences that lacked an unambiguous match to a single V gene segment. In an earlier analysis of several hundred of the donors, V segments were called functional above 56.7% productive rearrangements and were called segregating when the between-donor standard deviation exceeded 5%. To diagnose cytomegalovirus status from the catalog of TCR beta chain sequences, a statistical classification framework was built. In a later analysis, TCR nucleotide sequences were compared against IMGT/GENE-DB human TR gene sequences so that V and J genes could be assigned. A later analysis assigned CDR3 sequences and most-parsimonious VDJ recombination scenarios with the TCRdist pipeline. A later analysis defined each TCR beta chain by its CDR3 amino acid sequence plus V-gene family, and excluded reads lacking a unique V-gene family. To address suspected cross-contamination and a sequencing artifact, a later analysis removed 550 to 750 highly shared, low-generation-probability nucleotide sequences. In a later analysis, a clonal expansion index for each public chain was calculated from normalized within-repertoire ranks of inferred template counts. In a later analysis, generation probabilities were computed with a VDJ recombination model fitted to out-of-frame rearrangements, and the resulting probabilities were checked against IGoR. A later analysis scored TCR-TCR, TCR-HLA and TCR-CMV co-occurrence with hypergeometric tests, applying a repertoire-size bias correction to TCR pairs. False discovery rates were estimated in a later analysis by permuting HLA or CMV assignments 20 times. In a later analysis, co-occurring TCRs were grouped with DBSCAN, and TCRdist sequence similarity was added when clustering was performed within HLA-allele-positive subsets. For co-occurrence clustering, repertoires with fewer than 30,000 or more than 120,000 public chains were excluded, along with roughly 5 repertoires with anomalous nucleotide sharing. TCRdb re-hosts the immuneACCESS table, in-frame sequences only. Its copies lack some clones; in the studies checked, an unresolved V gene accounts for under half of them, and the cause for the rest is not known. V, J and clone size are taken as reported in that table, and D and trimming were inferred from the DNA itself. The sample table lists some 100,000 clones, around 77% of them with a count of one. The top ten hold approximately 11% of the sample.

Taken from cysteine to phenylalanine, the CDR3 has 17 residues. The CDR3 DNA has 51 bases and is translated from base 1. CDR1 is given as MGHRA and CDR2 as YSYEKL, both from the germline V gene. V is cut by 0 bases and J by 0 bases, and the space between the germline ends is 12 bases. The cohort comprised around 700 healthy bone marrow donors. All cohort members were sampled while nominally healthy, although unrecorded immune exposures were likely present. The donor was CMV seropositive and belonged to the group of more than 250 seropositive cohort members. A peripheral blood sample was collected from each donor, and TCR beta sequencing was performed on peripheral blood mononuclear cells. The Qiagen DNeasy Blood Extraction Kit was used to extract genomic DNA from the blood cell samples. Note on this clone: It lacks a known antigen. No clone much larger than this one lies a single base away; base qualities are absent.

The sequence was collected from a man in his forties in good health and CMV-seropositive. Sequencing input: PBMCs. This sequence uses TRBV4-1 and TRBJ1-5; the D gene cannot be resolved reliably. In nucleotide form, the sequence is TGCGCCAGCAGCCAAGAGTCGACACCTTATAGCAATCAGCCCCAGCATTTT. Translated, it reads CASSQESTPYSNQPQHF.